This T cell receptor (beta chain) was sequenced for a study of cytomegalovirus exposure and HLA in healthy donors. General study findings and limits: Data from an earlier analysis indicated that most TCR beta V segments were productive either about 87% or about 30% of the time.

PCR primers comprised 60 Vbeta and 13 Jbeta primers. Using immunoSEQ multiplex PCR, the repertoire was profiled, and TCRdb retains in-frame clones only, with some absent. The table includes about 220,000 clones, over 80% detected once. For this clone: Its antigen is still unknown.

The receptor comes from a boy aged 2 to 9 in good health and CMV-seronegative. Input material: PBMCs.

The CDR3 DNA reads as TGTGCCAGCAGTTTTGAGACTAGAAGGTCCTACAATGAGCAGTTCTTC. This encodes CASSFETRRSYNEQFF. The chain is built from TRBV27 and TRBJ2-1; tentative D call: TRBD2 (6 bases). This CDR3 is 16 amino acids long. The V end was cut by 3 bases, the J end by 1 base, with 13 bases between. The germline CDR1 and CDR2 sequences are MNHEY and SMNVEV (reference sequence).